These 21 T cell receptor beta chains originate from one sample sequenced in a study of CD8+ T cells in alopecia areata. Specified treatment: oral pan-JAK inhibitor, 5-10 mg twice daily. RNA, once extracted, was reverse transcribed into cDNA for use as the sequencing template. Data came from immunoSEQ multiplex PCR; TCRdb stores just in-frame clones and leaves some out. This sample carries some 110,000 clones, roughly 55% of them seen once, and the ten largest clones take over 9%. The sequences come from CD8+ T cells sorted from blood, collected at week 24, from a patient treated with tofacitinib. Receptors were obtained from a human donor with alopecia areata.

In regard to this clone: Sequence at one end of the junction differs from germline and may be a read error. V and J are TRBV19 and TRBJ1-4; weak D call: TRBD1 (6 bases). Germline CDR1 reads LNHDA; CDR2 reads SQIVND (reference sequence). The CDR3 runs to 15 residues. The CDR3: CASSTAGTTNEKLFF. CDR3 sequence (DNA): TGTGCCAGTAGTACGGCCGGGACAACAAATGAAAAACTGTTTTTT. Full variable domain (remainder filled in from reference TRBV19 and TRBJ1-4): DGGITQSPKYLFRKEGQNVTLSCEQNLNHDAMYWYRQDPGQGLRLIYYSQIVNDFQKGDIAEGYSVSREKKESFPLTVTSAQKNPTAFYLCASSTAGTTNEKLFFGSGTQLSVL.

CDR3 region: CASSLVGTGAKNIQYF. CDR3 DNA: TGTGCCAGCAGCTTAGTAGGGACAGGGGCTAAAAACATTCAGTACTTC. V usage is TRBV13 and J usage is TRBJ2-4; 10 positions match TRBD1. V lost 1 base and J lost 4; bases outside the gene matches: 4. Per the germline V gene, CDR1 is PRHDT and CDR2 is FYEKMQ (reference sequence). The CDR3 consists of 16 residues.

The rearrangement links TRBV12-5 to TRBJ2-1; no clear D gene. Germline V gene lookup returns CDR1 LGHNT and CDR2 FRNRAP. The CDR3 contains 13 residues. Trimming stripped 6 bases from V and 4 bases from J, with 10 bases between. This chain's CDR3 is CASGFDHYNEQFF. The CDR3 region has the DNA TGTGCTAGTGGCTTCGACCATTACAATGAGCAGTTCTTC.

CDR3 sequence reads: CASSLVSGAGEQYF. The CDR3 coding sequence is TGCGCCAGCAGCTTGGTTAGCGGGGCCGGCGAGCAGTACTTC. This chain links TRBV5-1 with TRBJ2-7, with 8 bases fitting TRBD2. The CDR3 consists of 14 residues. V dropped 0 bases and J dropped 6; count of bases not matched to a gene: 5. Germline lookup yields CDR1 SGHRS and CDR2 YFSETQ.

For the CDR3, the DNA is TGTGCCAGCAGCTTTCGGAGTCTGGGATACAATCAGCCCCAGCATTTT. This sequence encodes CASSFRSLGYNQPQHF. The V call is TRBV5-6, the J call TRBJ1-5; D unclear. V dropped 2 bases and J dropped 3 bases, with 15 bases sitting between them. The CDR3 is 16 amino acids. CDR1 SGHDT and CDR2 YYEEEE come from the germline V gene.

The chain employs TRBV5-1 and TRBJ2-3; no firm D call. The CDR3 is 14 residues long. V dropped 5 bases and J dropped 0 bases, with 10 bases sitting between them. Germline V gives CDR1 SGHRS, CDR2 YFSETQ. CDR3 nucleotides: TGCGCCAGCAGAGGGTGGAGCAGCACAGATACGCAGTATTTT. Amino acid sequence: CASRGWSSTDTQYF.

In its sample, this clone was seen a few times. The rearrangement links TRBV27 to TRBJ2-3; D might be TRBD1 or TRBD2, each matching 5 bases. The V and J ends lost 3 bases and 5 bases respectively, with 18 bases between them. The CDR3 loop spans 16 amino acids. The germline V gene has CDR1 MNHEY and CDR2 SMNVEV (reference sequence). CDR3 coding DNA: TGTGCCAGCAGTTTCTCTTACGAGGGGTTTGGAGATACGCAGTATTTT. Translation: CASSFSYEGFGDTQYF.

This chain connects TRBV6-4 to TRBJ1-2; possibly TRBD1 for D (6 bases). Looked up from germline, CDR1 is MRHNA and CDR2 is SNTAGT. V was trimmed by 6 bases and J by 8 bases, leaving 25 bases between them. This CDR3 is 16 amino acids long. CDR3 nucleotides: TGTGCCAGCAGCGAGCGGTGGGGGCAGTCTACTAGGGGCTACACCTTC. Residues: CASSERWGQSTRGYTF.

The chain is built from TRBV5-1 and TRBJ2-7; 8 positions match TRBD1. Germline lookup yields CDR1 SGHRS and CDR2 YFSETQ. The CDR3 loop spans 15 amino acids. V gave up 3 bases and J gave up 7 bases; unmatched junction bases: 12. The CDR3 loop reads CASSSGARQGWEQYF. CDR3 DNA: TGCGCCAGCAGCTCTGGGGCCCGACAGGGGTGGGAGCAGTACTTC. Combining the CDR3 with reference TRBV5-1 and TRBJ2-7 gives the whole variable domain KAGVTQTPRYLIKTRGQQVTLSCSPISGHRSVSWYQQTPGQGLQFLFEYFSETQRNKGNFPGRFSGRQFSNSRSEMNVSTLELGDSALYLCASSSGARQGWEQYFGPGTRLTVT.

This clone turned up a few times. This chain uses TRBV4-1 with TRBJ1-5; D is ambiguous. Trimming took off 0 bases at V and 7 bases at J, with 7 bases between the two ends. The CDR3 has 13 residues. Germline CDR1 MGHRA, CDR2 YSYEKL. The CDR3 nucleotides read TGCGCCAGCAGCCAAGATCTGGAACAGCCCCAGCATTTT. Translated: CASSQDLEQPQHF.

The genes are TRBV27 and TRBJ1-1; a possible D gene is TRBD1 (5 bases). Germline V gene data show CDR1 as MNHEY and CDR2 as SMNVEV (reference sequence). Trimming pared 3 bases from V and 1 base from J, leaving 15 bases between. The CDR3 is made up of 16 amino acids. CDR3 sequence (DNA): TGTGCCAGCAGTTTGAGGACACCCAAGGGGAACACTGAAGCTTTCTTT. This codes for CASSLRTPKGNTEAFF.

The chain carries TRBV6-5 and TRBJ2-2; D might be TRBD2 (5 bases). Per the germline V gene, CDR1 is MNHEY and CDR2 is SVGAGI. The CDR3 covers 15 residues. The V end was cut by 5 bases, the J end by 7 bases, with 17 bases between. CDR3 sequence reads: CASSLKLTLGGELFF. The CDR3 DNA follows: TGTGCCAGCAGTCTTAAACTAACACTAGGCGGGGAGCTGTTTTTT.

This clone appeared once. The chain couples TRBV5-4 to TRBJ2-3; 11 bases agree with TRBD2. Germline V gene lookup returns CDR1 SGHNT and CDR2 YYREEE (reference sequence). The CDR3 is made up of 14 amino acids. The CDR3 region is CVWDSGGAFDTQYF. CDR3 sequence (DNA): TGTGTCTGGGATAGCGGGGGGGCCTTCGATACGCAGTATTTT.

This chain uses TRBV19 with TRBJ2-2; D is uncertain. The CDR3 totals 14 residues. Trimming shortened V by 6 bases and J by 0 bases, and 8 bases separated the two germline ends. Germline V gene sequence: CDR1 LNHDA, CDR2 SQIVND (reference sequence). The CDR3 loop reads CASRGRTNTGELFF. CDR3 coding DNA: TGTGCCAGTAGAGGCAGGACGAACACCGGGGAGCTGTTTTTT.

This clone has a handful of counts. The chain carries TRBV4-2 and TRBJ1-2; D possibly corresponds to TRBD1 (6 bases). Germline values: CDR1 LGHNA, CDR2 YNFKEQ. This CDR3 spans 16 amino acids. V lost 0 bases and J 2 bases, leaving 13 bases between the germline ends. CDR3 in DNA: TGTGCCAGCAGCCAAGAACTGGCAGGGGAAAACTATGGCTACACCTTC. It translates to CASSQELAGENYGYTF.

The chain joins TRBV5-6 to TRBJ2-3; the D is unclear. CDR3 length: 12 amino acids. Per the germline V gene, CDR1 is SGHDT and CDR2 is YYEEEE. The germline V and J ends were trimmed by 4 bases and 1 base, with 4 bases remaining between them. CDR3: CASSPGTDTQYF. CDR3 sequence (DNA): TGTGCCAGCAGCCCCGGCACAGATACGCAGTATTTT.

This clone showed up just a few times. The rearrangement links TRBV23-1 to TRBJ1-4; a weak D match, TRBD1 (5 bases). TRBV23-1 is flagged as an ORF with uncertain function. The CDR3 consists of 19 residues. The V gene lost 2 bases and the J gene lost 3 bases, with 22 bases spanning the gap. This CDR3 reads CASSQLLWDPQSANEKLFF. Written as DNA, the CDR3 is TGCGCCAGCAGTCAACTGTTATGGGACCCTCAATCGGCTAATGAAAAACTGTTTTTT.

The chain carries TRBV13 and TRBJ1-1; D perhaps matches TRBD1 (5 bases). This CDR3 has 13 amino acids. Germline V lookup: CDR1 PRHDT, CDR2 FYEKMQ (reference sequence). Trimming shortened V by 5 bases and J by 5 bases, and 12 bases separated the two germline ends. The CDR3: CASSLSGGTEAFF. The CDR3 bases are TGTGCCAGCAGCCTTTCCGGGGGAACTGAAGCTTTCTTT.

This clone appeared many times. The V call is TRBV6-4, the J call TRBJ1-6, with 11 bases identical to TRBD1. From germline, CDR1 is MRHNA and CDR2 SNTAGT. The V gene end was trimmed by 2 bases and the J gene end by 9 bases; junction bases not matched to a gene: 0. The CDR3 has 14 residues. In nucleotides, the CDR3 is TGTGCCAGCAGTGACGGGACAGGGGGTTCACCCCTCCACTTT. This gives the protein CASSDGTGGSPLHF.

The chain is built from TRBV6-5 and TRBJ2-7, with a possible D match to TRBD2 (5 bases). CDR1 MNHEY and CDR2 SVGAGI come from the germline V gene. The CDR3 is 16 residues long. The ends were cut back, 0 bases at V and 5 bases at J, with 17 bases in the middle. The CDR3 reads CASSYSNQPTRDEQYF. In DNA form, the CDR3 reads TGTGCCAGCAGTTACTCGAATCAGCCGACGAGGGACGAGCAGTACTTC.

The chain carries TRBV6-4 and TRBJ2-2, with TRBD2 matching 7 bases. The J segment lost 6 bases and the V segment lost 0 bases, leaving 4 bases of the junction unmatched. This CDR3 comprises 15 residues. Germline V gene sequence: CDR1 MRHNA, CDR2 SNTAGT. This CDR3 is CASSDSAAGAGELFF. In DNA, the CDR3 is TGTGCCAGCAGTGACTCAGCCGCGGGGGCCGGGGAGCTGTTTTTT.